This TCR beta chain appears in the sequencing data of a study of regulatory T cells in long-lasting Graves disease. The V end lost 7 bases, the J end lost 5 bases, and 11 bases lay between the germline ends. This CDR3 is built from 11 residues. Germline CDR1 is SQVTM and CDR2 is ANQGSEA. Study-wide results and limits: TRBV28, TRBJ1-2 and TRBJ2-5 were favored in persistent disease. A reduction in accuracy may have resulted from the small sample size. Persistent patients shared 2,741 public clonotypes among themselves. Newly diagnosed patients shared fewer, at more than 750.

Libraries of TCR beta came from iRepertoire HTBI primers plus Arm-PCR of CDR3 regions. TCRdb passed the multiplex PCR reads through MiXCR, listing each CDR3 protein once. The sample has 700,000 or so distinct CDR3 sequences, about 30% seen once; the top ten hold roughly 46%. Time point indicated: persistent/refractory GD, antithyroid drugs over 5 years with positive TRAb. Following extraction of RNA from PBMCs, that RNA was used to make the TCR library. With respect to this clonotype: The antigen is not known. A much larger clone lies a single base off, so this may be a read error. The conserved closing phenylalanine or tryptophan is absent in this CDR3, likely reflecting a read error.

The TCR comes from a female donor with Graves disease. The specimen comprised peripheral blood mononuclear cells (PBMCs), sampled when the disease was refractory, from a patient treated with antithyroid drugs. The rearrangement joins TRBV29-1 to TRBJ1-2; a weak D match, TRBD1 (5 bases). The CDR3 is CSAGTEYGYTL. DNA for the CDR3: TGCAGCGCAGGGACTGAATATGGCTACACCCTC.